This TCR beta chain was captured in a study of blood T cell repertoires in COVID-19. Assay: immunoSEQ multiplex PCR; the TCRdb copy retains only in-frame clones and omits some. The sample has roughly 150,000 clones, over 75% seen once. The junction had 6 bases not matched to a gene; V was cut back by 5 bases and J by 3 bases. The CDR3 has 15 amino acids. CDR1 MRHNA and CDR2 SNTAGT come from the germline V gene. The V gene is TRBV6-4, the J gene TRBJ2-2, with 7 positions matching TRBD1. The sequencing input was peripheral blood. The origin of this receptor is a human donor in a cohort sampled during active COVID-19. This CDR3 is CASSPGGPDTGELFF. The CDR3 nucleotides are TGTGCCAGCAGTCCAGGGGGTCCGGACACCGGGGAGCTGTTTTTT.